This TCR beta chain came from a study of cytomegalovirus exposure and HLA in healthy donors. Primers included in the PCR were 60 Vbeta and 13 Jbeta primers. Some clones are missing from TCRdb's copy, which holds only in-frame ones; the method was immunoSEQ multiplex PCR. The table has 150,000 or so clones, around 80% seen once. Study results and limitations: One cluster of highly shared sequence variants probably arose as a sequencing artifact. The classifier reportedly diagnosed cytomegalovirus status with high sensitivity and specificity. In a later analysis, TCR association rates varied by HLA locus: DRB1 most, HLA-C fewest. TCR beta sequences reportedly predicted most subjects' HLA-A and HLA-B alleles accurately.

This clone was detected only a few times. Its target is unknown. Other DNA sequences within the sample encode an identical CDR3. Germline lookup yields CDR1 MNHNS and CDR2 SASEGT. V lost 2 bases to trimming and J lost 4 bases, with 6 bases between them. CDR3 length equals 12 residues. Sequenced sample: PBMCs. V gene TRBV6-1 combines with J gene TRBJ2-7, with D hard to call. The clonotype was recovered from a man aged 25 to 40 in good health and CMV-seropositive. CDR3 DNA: TGTGCCAGCAGTGAAAGGCGGTACGAGCAGTACTTC. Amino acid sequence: CASSERRYEQYF.